A single sample is the source of the 23 T cell receptor beta chains below, sequenced in a study of blood T cell repertoires in COVID-19. Generated by immunoSEQ multiplex PCR, the TCRdb table keeps only in-frame clones and is missing some. The sample holds about 31,000 clones, 90% seen once. The specimen sequenced was peripheral blood. The receptors originated from a man between 65 and 79 years old with active or convalescent COVID-19.

CDR3 residues: CSASRQGTETQYF. The CDR3 nucleotides are TGCAGTGCTAGTAGGCAGGGTACGGAGACCCAGTACTTC. The chain is built from TRBV20-1 and TRBJ2-5, with D possibly being TRBD1 (5 bases). The ends were cut back, 3 bases at V and 5 bases at J, with 13 bases in the middle. The CDR3 is 13 residues long. CDR1 is DFQATT, CDR2 SNEGSKA, per germline (reference sequence).

The V and J genes are TRBV19 and TRBJ1-2; TRBD1 matches at 7 bases. The V gene's germline CDR1 is LNHDA and CDR2 SQIVND (reference sequence). The V gene end was trimmed by 6 bases and the J gene end by 8 bases; junction bases not matched to a gene: 9. The CDR3 is 13 amino acids. The CDR3 spells CASSEDRARGYTF. DNA of the CDR3: TGTGCCAGTAGCGAAGACAGGGCTAGGGGCTACACCTTC.

This chain links TRBV19 with TRBJ2-1; D is undetermined. Germline V gene data show CDR1 as LNHDA and CDR2 as SQIVND (reference sequence). V lost 3 bases to trimming and J lost 3 bases, with 6 bases between them. The length of the CDR3 is 13 residues. CDR3 sequence reads: CASSMSIYNEQFF. CDR3 in DNA: TGTGCCAGTAGTATGTCTATCTACAATGAGCAGTTCTTC.

This chain links TRBV18 with TRBJ1-3; 10 positions match TRBD1. Germline V lookup: CDR1 KGHSH, CDR2 LQKENI. CDR3 length: 15 residues. Unmatched junction bases numbered 1, after V lost 3 bases and J lost 2 bases. CDR3 in DNA: TGTGCCAGCTCACCCGGACAGGGGGCTGGAAACACCATATATTTT. Translating gives CASSPGQGAGNTIYF.

The chain has TRBV5-6 and TRBJ2-6; 7 bases are shared with TRBD1. Germline CDR1 SGHDT, CDR2 YYEEEE. The CDR3 runs to 14 residues. V lost 6 bases to trimming and J lost 4 bases; unmatched junction nucleotides: 4. The CDR3 loop is CASMSDRGANVLTF. The CDR3, as DNA: TGTGCCAGCATGTCGGACAGGGGGGCCAACGTCCTGACTTTC.

This chain links TRBV10-3 with TRBJ2-4, with unresolved D. Between the trimmed V and J ends, which lost 6 bases and 4 bases, there was a span of 19 bases. The CDR3 has 16 residues. Germline-derived CDR1 and CDR2 are ENHRY and SYGVKD. DNA of the CDR3: TGTGCCATCAGAACCACAAGCGCGCTGGATAAAAACATTCAGTACTTC. This gives the protein CAIRTTSALDKNIQYF.

The rearrangement uses TRBV4-3 and TRBJ2-1, with TRBD2 matching 7 bases. CDR1 is LGHNA and CDR2 is YSLEER in the germline V gene. The CDR3 length is 17 residues. Trimming took 0 bases from V and 5 from J; bases not matched to a gene: 10. CDR3 coding DNA: TGCGCCAGCAGCCAAGATAGTGGGGAGGGGTACGACAATGAGCAGTTCTTC. Its translation: CASSQDSGEGYDNEQFF.

Regarding this clone: One end of the junction does not line up with germline, which may come from a read error. This chain uses TRBV9 with TRBJ2-5; 8 bases fit TRBD2. Germline lookup yields CDR1 SGDLS and CDR2 YYNGEE. This CDR3 comprises 16 residues. The CDR3 region is CATSLSGGRGGETQYF. CDR3 DNA: TGTGCCACCAGCCTCAGTGGGGGCCGGGGGGGGGAGACCCAGTACTTC.

The rearrangement links TRBV30 to TRBJ1-6; 9 nucleotides align to TRBD1. The V and J ends lost 2 bases and 9 bases, in that order; junction bases with no gene match: 8. Per germline, CDR1 GTSNPN and CDR2 SVGIG (reference sequence). CDR3 length: 15 residues. The CDR3 reads CAWSPQGANSSPLHF. The CDR3 DNA sequence: TGTGCCTGGAGTCCACAGGGGGCGAATAGTTCACCCCTCCACTTT.

The CDR3 region is CASSPAGGRAYEQYF. The CDR3, as DNA: TGTGCCAGCAGCCCGGCCGGGGGACGGGCCTACGAGCAGTACTTC. The chain uses TRBV25-1 and TRBJ2-7; D is perhaps TRBD2 (6 bases). Per the germline V gene, CDR1 is MGHDK and CDR2 is SYGVNS. V lost 6 bases, J lost 2 bases, and 17 bases lay in between. The CDR3 covers 15 residues.

This clone was detected a few times. J is TRBJ1-6 and V is TRBV5-4, with 7 bases that match TRBD1. Germline lookup yields CDR1 SGHNT and CDR2 YYREEE (reference sequence). The CDR3 contains 14 residues. V was clipped by 2 bases and J by 8 bases; unmatched bases: 4. CDR3 DNA sequence: TGTGCCAGCAGCTTCCGGGACAGCTATTCACCCCTCCACTTT. As protein: CASSFRDSYSPLHF.

This chain connects TRBV6-6 to TRBJ1-5; the D is unclear. Germline V lookup: CDR1 MNHNY, CDR2 SVGAGI (reference sequence). The CDR3 totals 11 residues. The ends were cut back, 6 bases at V and 11 bases at J, with 11 bases in the middle. This CDR3 is CASRDSAAQHF. CDR3 DNA: TGTGCCAGCAGGGACTCAGCGGCCCAGCATTTT.

The gene calls are TRBV4-1 and TRBJ2-3; TRBD1 might be the D (6 bases). The CDR3 extends over 15 amino acids. V was cut by 5 bases and J by 6 bases, with 18 bases left in between. Germline CDR1 reads MGHRA; CDR2 reads YSYEKL. CDR3 nucleotide sequence: TGCGCCAGCAGCGAAGCTCTACAGGGTTTTGATACGCAGTATTTT. Residues: CASSEALQGFDTQYF.

The rearrangement joins TRBV6-1 to TRBJ1-5; D is unclear. The CDR3 contains 16 residues. CDR1 and CDR2 (germline): MNHNS, SASEGT. Trimming pared 2 bases from V and 1 base from J, leaving 12 bases between. The CDR3 loop reads CASSESFPESNQPQHF. For the CDR3, the DNA is TGTGCCAGCAGTGAAAGCTTTCCCGAAAGCAATCAGCCCCAGCATTTT.

In DNA, the CDR3 is TGTGCCAGCAGCAAACAAAGTGTCACTGAAGCTTTCTTT. It is translated as CASSKQSVTEAFF. The gene calls are TRBV7-8 and TRBJ1-1; D gene ambiguous. Germline assignment: CDR1 SGHVS and CDR2 FQNEAQ. The CDR3 consists of 13 residues. The ends were cut back, 5 bases at V and 4 bases at J, with 11 bases in the middle. Looking up the rest from reference TRBV7-8 and TRBJ1-1 gives the full variable domain: GAGVSQSPRYKVAKRGQDVALRCDPISGHVSLFWYQQALGQGPEFLTYFQNEAQLDKSGLPSDRFFAERPEGSVSTLKIQRTQQEDSAVYLCASSKQSVTEAFFGQGTRLTVV.

The rearrangement links TRBV21-1 to TRBJ1-2; the D segment call TRBD1 is taken from the table without a DNA check. TRBV21-1 is labeled a pseudogene. The CDR3 loop spans 13 amino acids. The CDR3 bases are TGTGCCAGCAGCCCCCAGGACAGCTATGGCTACACCTTC. Protein sequence: CASSPQDSYGYTF.

The chain recombines TRBV6-5 with TRBJ2-3; D gene ambiguous. V lost 5 bases to trimming and J lost 0 bases, with 3 bases between them. Germline assignment: CDR1 MNHEY and CDR2 SVGAGI. The CDR3 has 12 amino acids. CDR3 loop: CASSPSTDTQYF. The CDR3 DNA reads as TGTGCCAGCAGTCCGAGCACAGATACGCAGTATTTT.

J is TRBJ1-2 and V is TRBV5-6; 9 bases line up with TRBD1. Per the germline V gene, CDR1 is SGHDT and CDR2 is YYEEEE. The trim removed 0 bases at V and 12 bases at J, leaving 6 bases unmatched. This CDR3 has 13 residues. The CDR3 region has the DNA TGTGCCAGCAGCTTGGCGGGACAGGGTACAGACACCTTC. The encoded protein is CASSLAGQGTDTF.

The chain carries TRBV27 and TRBJ2-6; the D is unclear. The germline V gene encodes CDR1 MNHEY and CDR2 SMNVEV (reference sequence). The ends were cut back, 2 bases at V and 0 bases at J, with 20 bases in the middle. The CDR3 loop spans 20 amino acids. The CDR3 spells CASSLRRKSPTVSGANVLTF. The CDR3 region has the DNA TGTGCCAGCAGTTTACGGCGGAAAAGTCCCACGGTCTCTGGGGCCAACGTCCTGACTTTC.

The chain links TRBV15 to TRBJ1-2; 8 bases map to TRBD1. The CDR3 has 15 amino acids. CDR1 is LNHNV and CDR2 is YYDKDF in the germline V gene (reference sequence). The V gene end was trimmed by 1 base and the J gene end by 2 bases; junction bases not matched to a gene: 3. In DNA form, the CDR3 reads TGTGCCACCAGCAGAGGGGACAGGCCGAACTATGGCTACACCTTC. It is translated as CATSRGDRPNYGYTF.

This clone appeared a single time. The V gene is TRBV5-1, the J gene TRBJ2-3; D might be TRBD2 (6 bases). Germline CDR1 and CDR2: SGHRS and YFSETQ. The CDR3 contains 16 residues. Trimming stripped 0 bases from V and 3 bases from J, with 14 bases between. The DNA for the CDR3 is TGCGCCAGCAGCTTGGCCCCGGTCGCGGGGACAGATACGCAGTATTTT. This codes for CASSLAPVAGTDTQYF.

The genes are TRBV11-2 and TRBJ2-7; TRBD1 is a possible D gene (6 bases). Looked up from germline, CDR1 is SGHAT and CDR2 is FQNNGV. V was trimmed by 1 base and J by 3 bases, leaving 7 bases between them. The CDR3 is 13 residues long. DNA for the CDR3: TGTGCCAGCAGCTTAGGGGACAACTACGAGCAGTACTTC. Translation: CASSLGDNYEQYF. The variable domain in full, with the rest retrieved from reference TRBV11-2 and TRBJ2-7, is EAGVAQSPRYKIIEKRQSVAFWCNPISGHATLYWYQQILGQGPKLLIQFQNNGVVDDSQLPKDRFSAERLKGVDSTLKIQPAKLEDSAVYLCASSLGDNYEQYFGPGTRLTVT.

The chain uses TRBV6-5 and TRBJ2-5; TRBD2 agrees at 15 bases. Germline V gene data show CDR1 as MNHEY and CDR2 as SVGAGI. J gave up 9 bases and V 7 bases, and 9 bases lay outside the gene matches. The CDR3 totals 15 residues. CDR3 bases: TGTGCCAGCAAAGGACTAGCGGGAGGGCCAGCGGCCCAGTACTTC. Translating gives CASKGLAGGPAAQYF.